The 18 T cell receptor beta chains given below trace back to one sample, sequenced in a study of cytomegalovirus exposure and HLA in healthy donors. The PCR ran on 60 Vbeta and 13 Jbeta primers. Sequencing was performed with immunoSEQ multiplex PCR; in TCRdb, only in-frame clones are kept and a portion is missing. The profile shows 160,000 or so clones, roughly 80% of them singletons. The sequenced material came from PBMCs. The receptors come from a man between 60 and 70 years old in good health and CMV-seronegative.

This clone occurred once. The chain couples TRBV28 to TRBJ2-6, with D possibly being TRBD1 (6 bases). The V end lost 3 bases, the J end lost 0 bases, and 18 bases lay between the germline ends. Germline CDR1 reads MDHEN; CDR2 reads SYDVKM. The CDR3 length is 19 residues. CDR3 sequence (DNA): TGTGCCAGCAGTTTGGCGACAGGTAGATCGATCTCTGGGGCCAACGTCCTGACTTTC. It is translated as CASSLATGRSISGANVLTF.

The chain uses TRBV6-5 and TRBJ1-2; D is unresolved. V was trimmed by 8 bases and J by 8 bases, leaving 15 bases between them. Germline V gives CDR1 MNHEY, CDR2 SVGAGI. The length of the CDR3 is 12 residues. The CDR3 reads CASGQATGGYTF. The CDR3 DNA reads as TGTGCCAGCGGCCAAGCAACCGGGGGCTACACCTTC.

This sequence joins TRBV2 and TRBJ2-3; no clear D gene. CDR1 and CDR2 from the germline V gene are SNHLY and FYNNEI. V lost 6 bases and J lost 4, with 17 bases in between. The CDR3 is made up of 15 amino acids. CDR3 DNA: TGTGCCAGCAGCCTCGCTGTCGGCCGGGCAGATACGCAGTATTTT. Translation: CASSLAVGRADTQYF.

The V and J genes are TRBV9 and TRBJ2-5, with 14 bases identical to TRBD2. The V segment lost 4 bases and the J segment 4 bases; nucleotides outside the gene matches: 9. The CDR3 sequence is 17 residues long. Germline V gene data show CDR1 as SGDLS and CDR2 as YYNGEE. This CDR3 reads CASSPTTGTSGRETQYF. The CDR3 region has the DNA TGTGCCAGCAGCCCAACTACCGGGACTAGCGGGAGAGAGACCCAGTACTTC.

This clone has a handful of counts. The junction departs from germline at one end; a sequencing error may be responsible. The chain is built from TRBV10-1 and TRBJ2-7; 7 positions match TRBD2. This CDR3 contains 12 residues. The germline gives CDR1 WNHNN, CDR2 SYGVQD (reference sequence). CDR3 residues: CASSGGLDLVIF. Written as DNA, the CDR3 is TGCGCCAGCAGTGGCGGACTAGATCTGGTGATCTTC.

The chain links TRBV7-2 to TRBJ1-1, with a tentative D call TRBD1 (6 bases). CDR3 length equals 13 residues. From germline, CDR1 is SGHTA and CDR2 FQGNSA. Trimming shortened V by 5 bases and J by 0 bases, and 7 bases separated the two germline ends. CDR3 amino acids: CASSRDMNTEAFF. CDR3 coding DNA: TGTGCCAGCAGCAGGGACATGAACACTGAAGCTTTCTTT.

This clone was recorded a few times. The chain joins TRBV5-6 to TRBJ2-6, with 16 bases aligning to TRBD2. The CDR3 runs 19 residues. Germline trimming cut 2 bases from V and 4 bases from J; bases unmatched to any gene: 6. Per germline, CDR1 SGHDT and CDR2 YYEEEE. The chain's CDR3 is CASSLPGLAGGQGANVLTF. DNA of the CDR3: TGTGCCAGCAGCTTACCGGGACTAGCGGGGGGGCAAGGGGCCAACGTCCTGACTTTC. Using reference TRBV5-6 and TRBJ2-6 for the parts outside the CDR3, the full variable domain is DAGVTQSPTHLIKTRGQQVTLRCSPKSGHDTVSWYQQALGQGPQFIFQYYEEEERQRGNFPDRFSGHQFPNYSSELNVNALLLGDSALYLCASSLPGLAGGQGANVLTFGAGSRLTVL.

The chain couples TRBV23-1 to TRBJ2-1; D gene unclear. TRBV23-1 is assigned to the ORF class and has an uncertain function. V was trimmed by 0 bases and J by 0 bases, leaving 6 bases between them. This CDR3 region has 15 residues. The CDR3: CASSQSGCSYNEQFF. In nucleotides, the CDR3 is TGCGCCAGCAGTCAATCCGGGTGCTCCTACAATGAGCAGTTCTTC.

The chain links TRBV5-6 to TRBJ1-2; 7 bases fit TRBD1. Losses at the gene ends were 3 bases for V and 6 bases for J; bases not matched to a gene: 11. The length of the CDR3 is 15 residues. From germline, CDR1 is SGHDT and CDR2 YYEEEE. This CDR3 reads CASSSLDRKVDGYTF. The CDR3 DNA reads TGTGCCAGCAGCTCGTTGGACAGGAAGGTAGATGGCTACACCTTC.

This clone was observed once. The chain joins TRBV6-5 to TRBJ2-7; D is unresolved. Trimming pared 5 bases from V and 2 bases from J, leaving 7 bases between. There are 12 residues in the CDR3. CDR1 and CDR2 from the germline V gene are MNHEY and SVGAGI. In DNA form, the CDR3 reads TGTGCCAGCAGTACAGCTACCTACGAGCAGTACTTC. Encoded protein: CASSTATYEQYF.

The rearrangement joins TRBV4-1 to TRBJ2-7; maybe TRBD1 (5 bases). The CDR3 covers 14 residues. The germline gives CDR1 MGHRA, CDR2 YSYEKL. Trimming shortened V by 1 base and J by 6 bases, and 13 bases separated the two germline ends. The CDR3 sequence: CASSQGGRFSEQYF. CDR3 in DNA: TGCGCCAGCAGCCAAGGGGGCAGGTTTAGCGAGCAGTACTTC.

This clone occurred once. The chain carries TRBV19 and TRBJ2-3; D is perhaps TRBD2 (6 bases). CDR1 is LNHDA and CDR2 is SQIVND in the germline V gene (reference sequence). The CDR3 is 14 residues long. V was trimmed by 5 bases and J by 6 bases, leaving 15 bases between them. CDR3 in amino acids: CASSGGRRVDTQYF. The DNA for the CDR3 is TGTGCCAGTAGTGGCGGTAGGAGGGTCGATACGCAGTATTTT.

The chain joins TRBV29-1 to TRBJ2-7; D is unclear. Germline V CDR1 and CDR2: SQVTM, ANQGSEA. The CDR3 totals 11 residues. V gave up 4 bases and J gave up 1 base, with 5 bases separating them. The CDR3 coding sequence is TGCAGCGTTGGAGGATCCTACGAGCAGTACTTC. Its translation is CSVGGSYEQYF.

This clone was detected only a few times. The chain couples TRBV7-9 to TRBJ2-3; 8 nucleotides line up with TRBD1. The V gene's germline CDR1 is SEHNR and CDR2 FQNEAQ (reference sequence). This CDR3 is built from 15 residues. J lost 2 bases, V lost 6 bases, and 7 bases had no gene match. In DNA form, the CDR3 reads TGTGCCAGCAGTCGATTGACAGGGGACACAGATACGCAGTATTTT. Its translation is CASSRLTGDTDTQYF.

The rearrangement links TRBV4-2 to TRBJ2-3; the D gene is possibly TRBD2 (5 bases). The CDR3 loop spans 17 amino acids. Germline lookup yields CDR1 LGHNA and CDR2 YNFKEQ. V shed 4 bases and J shed 2 bases, with 19 bases lying between them. The CDR3 loop is CASSRDSGIGYTDTQYF. DNA for the CDR3: TGTGCCAGCAGCCGCGATTCCGGGATCGGCTACACAGATACGCAGTATTTT.

The chain recombines TRBV4-2 with TRBJ2-2, with TRBD2 matching 8 bases. The V and J ends lost 3 bases and 6 bases, in that order; junction bases with no gene match: 12. The CDR3 consists of 17 residues. The germline gives CDR1 LGHNA, CDR2 YNFKEQ. The CDR3 sequence: CASSHERASGLPGELFF. The CDR3 DNA reads TGTGCCAGCAGCCATGAACGGGCTAGCGGGTTGCCCGGGGAGCTGTTTTTT.

This chain uses TRBV19 with TRBJ1-1, with 7 bases lining up with TRBD1. CDR1 and CDR2 (germline): LNHDA, SQIVND (reference sequence). Unmatched junction bases numbered 12, after V lost 4 bases and J lost 10 bases. This CDR3 has 14 residues. The CDR3 here is CASSTYDKGASAFF. The CDR3 DNA sequence: TGTGCCAGTAGTACTTATGACAAGGGGGCTTCAGCTTTCTTT.

The rearrangement links TRBV5-1 to TRBJ1-1; 9 bases line up with TRBD1. This CDR3 spans 17 amino acids. V lost 1 base, J lost 6 bases, and 13 bases stayed unmatched. CDR1 and CDR2 from the germline V gene are SGHRS and YFSETQ. CDR3 protein: CASSLKSSGTGFPEAFF. The CDR3 coding sequence is TGCGCCAGCAGCTTGAAGAGTTCCGGGACAGGGTTCCCTGAAGCTTTCTTT.